The 7 T cell receptor beta chains listed next were all sequenced from one sample in a study of shared clonotypes between healthy human individuals. Repertoires were generated with immunoSEQ multiplex PCR, while TCRdb's copy carries only in-frame clones and drops some. The sample gives 1.5 million to 2.5 million clones, approximately 95% of which show up once; 1% to 1.5% is in the top ten. CD45RO negativity and positive selection for CCR7 defined naive CD8 cells, a population that excluded terminally differentiated effector memory CD45RA+ cells. Sequences were obtained from naive CD8+ T cells sorted from blood. Receptors were obtained from a man aged 18 to 30 in good health.

On this clone itself: Other nucleotide sequences from this sample produce the same CDR3. The gene calls are TRBV7-9 and TRBJ2-5; 13 bases are a match to TRBD2. With 5 bases clipped from V and 5 bases from J, the junction kept 5 bases outside the gene matches. The CDR3 has 15 amino acids. Looked up from germline, CDR1 is SEHNR and CDR2 is FQNEAQ (reference sequence). Written as DNA, the CDR3 is TGTGCCAGCAGCCGACTAGCGGGAGGCCAGGAGACCCAGTACTTC. Translated: CASSRLAGGQETQYF.

The V call is TRBV5-1, the J call TRBJ2-1; the match to TRBD2 covers 13 bases. The length of the CDR3 is 19 residues. Germline CDR1 reads SGHRS; CDR2 reads YFSETQ. The J segment lost 1 base and the V segment lost 4 bases, leaving 11 bases of the junction unmatched. The CDR3 region is CASSPSTSGGRWSYNEQFF. In DNA, the CDR3 is TGCGCCAGCAGCCCCTCGACTAGCGGGGGGAGGTGGTCCTACAATGAGCAGTTCTTC. Using reference TRBV5-1 and TRBJ2-1 for the parts outside the CDR3, the full variable domain is KAGVTQTPRYLIKTRGQQVTLSCSPISGHRSVSWYQQTPGQGLQFLFEYFSETQRNKGNFPGRFSGRQFSNSRSEMNVSTLELGDSALYLCASSPSTSGGRWSYNEQFFGPGTRLTVL.

V is TRBV13 and J is TRBJ2-7; TRBD2 matches at 7 bases. The germline V gene encodes CDR1 PRHDT and CDR2 FYEKMQ (reference sequence). The CDR3 loop spans 15 amino acids. V shed 7 bases and J 3 bases; nucleotides not matched to a gene: 12. The CDR3 reads CASTAGVLPNYEQYF. CDR3 nucleotides: TGTGCCAGCACGGCGGGGGTCTTACCTAACTACGAGCAGTACTTC. Looking up the rest from reference TRBV13 and TRBJ2-7 gives the full variable domain: AAGVIQSPRHLIKEKRETATLKCYPIPRHDTVYWYQQGPGQDPQFLISFYEKMQSDKGSIPDRFSAQQFSDYHSELNMSSLELGDSALYFCASTAGVLPNYEQYFGPGTRLTVT.

V usage is TRBV5-1 and J usage is TRBJ1-1; the match to TRBD1 covers 7 bases. CDR1 and CDR2 (germline): SGHRS, YFSETQ. The CDR3 sequence is 12 residues long. With 8 bases clipped from V and 4 bases from J, the junction kept 5 bases outside the gene matches. The CDR3: CARGGKVTEAFF. The CDR3 nucleotides are TGCGCCAGAGGGGGCAAAGTCACTGAAGCTTTCTTT.

The chain is built from TRBV9 and TRBJ2-1; D may be TRBD1 (5 bases). The CDR3 sequence is 13 residues long. The V gene lost 3 bases and the J gene lost 7 bases, with 11 bases spanning the gap. Germline V CDR1 and CDR2: SGDLS, YYNGEE. The CDR3 nucleotides read TGTGCCAGCAGCGACTCAAACAGGAATGAGCAGTTCTTC. This encodes CASSDSNRNEQFF.

This clone has a single count. This chain uses TRBV19 with TRBJ2-5, with TRBD1 identical over 7 bases. V shed 3 bases, J shed 3 bases, and the junction held 7 bases outside the gene matches. The CDR3 length is 15 residues. In germline, CDR1 is LNHDA, CDR2 SQIVND (reference sequence). The CDR3 loop reads CASSIPNRGEETQYF. The CDR3 DNA is TGTGCCAGTAGTATCCCGAACAGGGGAGAAGAGACCCAGTACTTC.

In the case of this clone: At the DNA level, this CDR3 is encoded by other sequences in the same sample as well. The chain has TRBV9 and TRBJ2-7, with D perhaps matching TRBD1 or TRBD2 (6 bases each). V lost 2 bases and J lost 1, with 10 bases in between. The germline gives CDR1 SGDLS, CDR2 YYNGEE. The CDR3 totals 14 residues. The CDR3, as DNA: TGTGCCAGCAGCGTCGGGGGCCCGTCCTACGAGCAGTACTTC. Its protein is CASSVGGPSYEQYF. The complete variable domain, with remaining parts taken from reference TRBV9 and TRBJ2-7, reads DSGVTQTPKHLITATGQRVTLRCSPRSGDLSVYWYQQSLDQGLQFLIQYYNGEERAKGNILERFSAQQFPDLHSELNLSSLELGDSALYFCASSVGGPSYEQYFGPGTRLTVT.